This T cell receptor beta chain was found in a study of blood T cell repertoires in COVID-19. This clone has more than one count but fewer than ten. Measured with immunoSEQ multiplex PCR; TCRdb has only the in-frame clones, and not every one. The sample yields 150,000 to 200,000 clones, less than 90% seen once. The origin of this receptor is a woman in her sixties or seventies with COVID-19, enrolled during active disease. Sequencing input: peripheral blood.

CDR3 sequence reads: CASSMRGQGLIGTEAFF. The CDR3 nucleotides read TGTGCCAGTAGTATGAGGGGACAGGGGTTGATCGGGACTGAAGCTTTCTTT. V gene TRBV19 combines with J gene TRBJ1-1; 10 nucleotides line up with TRBD1. The CDR3 extends over 17 amino acids. V dropped 3 bases and J dropped 5; count of bases not matched to a gene: 12. Germline CDR1 is LNHDA and CDR2 is SQIVND (reference sequence). The full variable domain, in which reference TRBV19 and TRBJ1-1 provide the parts outside the CDR3, is DGGITQSPKYLFRKEGQNVTLSCEQNLNHDAMYWYRQDPGQGLRLIYYSQIVNDFQKGDIAEGYSVSREKKESFPLTVTSAQKNPTAFYLCASSMRGQGLIGTEAFFGQGTRLTVV.